The 32 T cell receptor beta chains below come from one sample, sequenced in a study of cytomegalovirus exposure and HLA in healthy donors (dated 2017 in TCRdb). The library came from the immunoSEQ multiplex PCR assay. The multiplex PCR relied on a mix of 60 forward primers for TCR Vbeta segments and 13 reverse primers for TCR Jbeta segments. TCRdb obtained this table from immuneACCESS and retained in-frame rearrangements with V and J assigned. These tables miss some clones; where compared with another copy, unresolved V genes account for less than half of the shortfall, and the remainder is unexplained. A total of about 190,000 clones appear in this sample, 70% to 75% of them only once. In total, the top ten clones hold about 4.8% of the sample. The sample consisted of PBMCs. These receptor sequences come from a man aged 30 to 39 in good health and CMV-seropositive.

V usage is TRBV15 and J usage is TRBJ2-7, with D tentatively TRBD2 (6 bases). The CDR3 loop spans 15 amino acids. Germline assignment: CDR1 LNHNV and CDR2 YYDKDF (reference sequence). V lost 0 bases and J lost 3, with 12 bases in between. The CDR3, as DNA: TGTGCCACCAGCAGAGATTTGGGGGGAGGCTACGAGCAGTACTTC. Protein sequence: CATSRDLGGGYEQYF.

In this sample, this clone turned up a few times. The CDR3 region has the DNA TGTGCCAGCAGCTTAAGTGGGCGAGCGGGGGGGCGGTTCGGTGAGCAGTTCTTC. Translated, it gives CASSLSGRAGGRFGEQFF. V usage is TRBV7-3 and J usage is TRBJ2-1; 10 bases line up with TRBD2. The germline V gene has CDR1 SGHTA and CDR2 FQGTGA. V lost 1 base to trimming and J lost 9 bases; unmatched junction nucleotides: 15. The CDR3 loop spans 18 amino acids.

The chain has TRBV5-8 and TRBJ2-7; TRBD1 matches at 8 bases. The germline V gene has CDR1 SGHTS and CDR2 YDEGEE. Germline trimming cut 5 bases from V and 6 bases from J; bases unmatched to any gene: 10. The CDR3 contains 14 residues. CDR3 in DNA: TGTGCCAGCAGTTCGGGACAGGCACTCACCGAGCAGTACTTC. This translates into CASSSGQALTEQYF. Drawing the rest from reference TRBV5-8 and TRBJ2-7, the complete variable domain is EAGVTQSPTHLIKTRGQQATLRCSPISGHTSVYWYQQALGLGLQFLLWYDEGEERNRGNFPPRFSGRQFPNYSSELNVNALELEDSALYLCASSSGQALTEQYFGPGTRLTVT.

The chain employs TRBV19 and TRBJ2-3, with 9 bases identical to TRBD1. The CDR3 has 16 amino acids. Looked up from germline, CDR1 is LNHDA and CDR2 is SQIVND (reference sequence). The trim removed 5 bases at V and 4 bases at J, leaving 10 bases unmatched. This CDR3 is CASSSVPGQGADTQYF. The CDR3 DNA reads as TGTGCCAGTAGTTCTGTACCGGGACAGGGCGCAGATACGCAGTATTTT.

J is TRBJ2-5 and V is TRBV11-1; a weak D match, TRBD2 (5 bases). The CDR3 extends over 18 amino acids. V was cut by 4 bases and J by 3 bases, with 24 bases left in between. Germline V gene data show CDR1 as SGHAT and CDR2 as FQDESV (reference sequence). CDR3 loop: CASSSLGRLERIEETQYF. CDR3 sequence (DNA): TGTGCCAGCAGCTCCTTAGGCCGTTTGGAGCGGATAGAAGAGACCCAGTACTTC.

The chain carries TRBV18 and TRBJ2-7; 12 bases are a match to TRBD2. CDR1 and CDR2 from the germline V gene are KGHSH and LQKENI. The CDR3 is made up of 16 amino acids. The ends lost 3 bases at V and 6 bases at J; junction bases unmatched: 9. CDR3: CASSPSGLAGIREQYF. The CDR3 bases are TGTGCCAGCTCACCCTCCGGACTAGCGGGAATTCGCGAGCAGTACTTC.

The chain employs TRBV28 and TRBJ2-7; the match to TRBD2 covers 9 bases. This CDR3 is 13 amino acids long. V dropped 6 bases and J dropped 4; count of bases not matched to a gene: 4. In germline, CDR1 is MDHEN, CDR2 SYDVKM. The CDR3 region has the DNA TGTGCCAGCAGACTGAGCGGGGGGTACGAGCAGTACTTC. Translated, it gives CASRLSGGYEQYF.

Comment on this clone: Germline and junction disagree at one end, which may indicate a read error. This chain joins TRBV7-3 and TRBJ1-6; D unresolved. There are 14 residues in the CDR3. Germline loops: CDR1 SGHTA, CDR2 FQGTGA. Here the CDR3 DNA reads TGTGCCAGCCGAGGGAGCTCCTATAATTCACCCCCCCACTTT. It specifies CASRGSSYNSPPHF.

V gene TRBV25-1 combines with J gene TRBJ2-1; D is undetermined. This CDR3 contains 12 residues. Trimming shortened V by 5 bases and J by 2 bases, and 4 bases separated the two germline ends. Germline values: CDR1 MGHDK, CDR2 SYGVNS. CDR3 residues: CASSPAYNEQFF. The CDR3 DNA reads as TGTGCCAGCAGTCCCGCCTACAATGAGCAGTTCTTC.

The chain combines TRBV20-1 with TRBJ1-5, with TRBD1 identical over 7 bases. The CDR3 has 11 amino acids. The V gene's germline CDR1 is DFQATT and CDR2 SNEGSKA (reference sequence). The junction had 7 bases not matched to a gene; V was cut back by 4 bases and J by 13 bases. CDR3 amino acids: CSAILGDSQHF. The CDR3 nucleotides are TGCAGTGCTATTCTCGGGGACAGTCAGCATTTT.

The CDR3 region has the DNA TGTGCCAGCAGCCAAGAGACAGGGGGTCTGAACACTGAAGCTTTCTTT. Translating gives CASSQETGGLNTEAFF. The chain is built from TRBV4-2 and TRBJ1-1, with 9 bases matching TRBD1. V gave up 0 bases and J gave up 0 bases; unmatched junction bases: 2. The CDR3 has 16 amino acids. From germline, CDR1 is LGHNA and CDR2 YNFKEQ.

This clone was counted once. The V and J genes are TRBV19 and TRBJ2-5; D uncertain. The length of the CDR3 is 15 residues. Germline assignment: CDR1 LNHDA and CDR2 SQIVND (reference sequence). V shed 6 bases and J shed 1 base, with 15 bases lying between them. CDR3 nucleotide sequence: TGTGCCAGTAGCTCCCGAGCCGGGTTCCAAGAGACCCAGTACTTC. Amino acid sequence: CASSSRAGFQETQYF.

The chain links TRBV2 to TRBJ1-2; D is possibly TRBD1 (5 bases). Germline V lookup: CDR1 SNHLY, CDR2 FYNNEI. Trimming took 2 bases from V and 3 from J, leaving 13 bases between them. The CDR3 sequence is 15 residues long. The CDR3 region has the DNA TGTGCCAGCAGTGAAAGGCCCTGGGGGGACTATGGCTACACCTTC. Its protein is CASSERPWGDYGYTF.

The V gene is TRBV5-4, the J gene TRBJ2-5; 7 bases map to TRBD2. The DNA end is more similar to TRBJ2-7, so the J call may be wrong. From germline, CDR1 is SGHNT and CDR2 YYREEE (reference sequence). The CDR3 consists of 16 residues. As DNA, the CDR3 is TGTGCCAGCAGGCCAAACAGCGGGGCCTCTTCCTACGAGCAGTACTTC. Protein: CASRPNSGASSYEQYF.

J is TRBJ1-2 and V is TRBV4-3; TRBD1 agrees at 7 bases. Germline CDR1 LGHNA, CDR2 YSLEER. The CDR3 length is 16 residues. J was trimmed by 5 bases and V by 2 bases; bases with no gene match: 11. The CDR3: CASSQSRQGRGYGYTF. The CDR3 bases are TGCGCCAGCAGCCAATCGAGACAGGGAAGGGGGTATGGCTACACCTTC.

The chain links TRBV25-1 to TRBJ2-2; 11 bases align to TRBD1. V shed 6 bases and J 3 bases; nucleotides not matched to a gene: 6. The CDR3 runs to 16 residues. Germline assignment: CDR1 MGHDK and CDR2 SYGVNS. CDR3 bases: TGTGCCAGCAGATTACCGGGACAGGGGGACACCGGGGAGCTGTTTTTT. Translated: CASRLPGQGDTGELFF.

The chain joins TRBV10-3 to TRBJ1-3, with 8 bases lining up with TRBD1. V shed 6 bases, J shed 1 base, and the junction held 5 bases outside the gene matches. CDR3 length equals 15 residues. Germline assignment: CDR1 ENHRY and CDR2 SYGVKD. The CDR3 protein is CAISADRASGNTIYF. The CDR3 DNA is TGTGCCATCAGCGCGGACAGGGCGTCTGGAAACACCATATATTTT.

This clone appeared a single time. The chain employs TRBV19 and TRBJ2-2; a possible D gene is TRBD1 (6 bases). V was cut by 2 bases and J by 0 bases, with 10 bases left in between. Germline loops: CDR1 LNHDA, CDR2 SQIVND (reference sequence). The CDR3 is 16 amino acids. The CDR3 DNA reads as TGTGCCAGTAGTATATTTGGGGGCTCGAACACCGGGGAGCTGTTTTTT. Translating it yields CASSIFGGSNTGELFF. Full variable domain (rest looked up from reference TRBV19 and TRBJ2-2): DGGITQSPKYLFRKEGQNVTLSCEQNLNHDAMYWYRQDPGQGLRLIYYSQIVNDFQKGDIAEGYSVSREKKESFPLTVTSAQKNPTAFYLCASSIFGGSNTGELFFGEGSRLTVL.

J is TRBJ2-5 and V is TRBV29-1; tentative D call: TRBD2 (5 bases). The DNA end lines up better with TRBJ2-7; the J call may be wrong. CDR1 SQVTM and CDR2 ANQGSEA come from the germline V gene. The CDR3 runs 13 residues. The CDR3 is CSVESGGSNEQYF. The CDR3, as DNA: TGCAGCGTTGAATCCGGCGGGTCCAACGAGCAGTACTTC.

This clone was counted between two and nine times. The rearrangement joins TRBV4-3 to TRBJ2-7; tentatively, D is TRBD2 (5 bases). Trimming stripped 1 base from V and 0 bases from J, with 7 bases between. Germline CDR1 reads LGHNA; CDR2 reads YSLEER. There are 14 residues in the CDR3. The CDR3 here is CASSQGLTSYEQYF. CDR3 DNA: TGCGCCAGCAGCCAAGGACTAACCTCCTACGAGCAGTACTTC.

The chain carries TRBV19 and TRBJ1-4; TRBD1 might be the D (5 bases). Trimming left V 7 bases short and J 10 bases short, with 19 bases between. The V gene's germline CDR1 is LNHDA and CDR2 SQIVND (reference sequence). This CDR3 region has 14 residues. The CDR3 nucleotides are TGTGCCAGTACCGGGACTCCCTGGAGAGGAAAACTGTTTTTT. Translating it yields CASTGTPWRGKLFF.

V gene TRBV2 combines with J gene TRBJ2-5, with 9 bases fitting TRBD1. Germline trimming cut 6 bases from V and 5 bases from J; bases unmatched to any gene: 4. CDR3 length: 13 residues. The germline V gene has CDR1 SNHLY and CDR2 FYNNEI. The CDR3 protein is CASRLGQGETQYF. CDR3 in DNA: TGTGCCAGCAGGCTGGGACAGGGTGAGACCCAGTACTTC.

There are a few counts of this clone. The chain recombines TRBV14 with TRBJ1-1; 7 bases line up with TRBD1. CDR3 size: 16 residues. Trimming removed 2 bases from V and 1 base from J; junction bases left unmatched: 7. Germline V gene lookup returns CDR1 SGHDN and CDR2 FVKESK. This CDR3 reads CASSQRQGTGNTEAFF. CDR3 bases: TGTGCCAGCAGCCAACGACAGGGAACGGGGAACACTGAAGCTTTCTTT.

The sample holds a few counts of this clone. The V call is TRBV7-2, the J call TRBJ1-5; D possibly corresponds to TRBD1 (6 bases). The ends were cut back, 0 bases at V and 6 bases at J, with 15 bases in the middle. CDR3 size: 16 residues. Looked up from germline, CDR1 is SGHTA and CDR2 is FQGNSA. As DNA, the CDR3 is TGTGCCAGCAGCTTAGCGTCATCAGGGGCGCGTCAGCCCCAGCATTTT. Amino acids: CASSLASSGARQPQHF.

The genes are TRBV28 and TRBJ2-1; D is uncertain. Germline V lookup: CDR1 MDHEN, CDR2 SYDVKM. The CDR3 runs to 11 residues. V lost 8 bases and J lost 7, with 9 bases in between. The chain's CDR3 is CASQRVNEQFF. As DNA, the CDR3 is TGTGCCAGCCAACGGGTAAATGAGCAGTTCTTC.

This clone was observed a single time. The CDR3 nucleotides are TGCGCCAGCAGCCAGGAACCAGCGAACTTTGGAAACACCATATATTTT. The encoded protein is CASSQEPANFGNTIYF. The V call is TRBV4-3, the J call TRBJ1-3; unclear D gene. The CDR3 contains 16 residues. Germline assignment: CDR1 LGHNA and CDR2 YSLEER. V was shortened by 3 bases and J by 3 bases, with 15 bases between the two germline ends.

This chain joins TRBV6-1 and TRBJ2-5, with TRBD1 matching over 8 bases. The J call may be in error: the DNA end matches TRBJ2-7 better. The CDR3 runs to 15 residues. Germline CDR1 and CDR2: MNHNS and SASEGT. CDR3 residues: CASSDYRGASYEQYF. The CDR3 DNA reads TGTGCCAGCAGTGACTACAGGGGGGCGAGCTACGAGCAGTACTTC.

This chain links TRBV15 with TRBJ2-1; 7 nucleotides align to TRBD1. This CDR3 has 14 residues. The germline gives CDR1 LNHNV, CDR2 YYDKDF (reference sequence). V was pared by 0 bases and J by 6 bases, with 2 bases of the junction left unmatched. The CDR3 spells CATSRDTGANEQFF. The CDR3, as DNA: TGTGCCACCAGCAGAGATACAGGGGCCAATGAGCAGTTCTTC.

The sample holds a few counts of this clone. The genes are TRBV30 and TRBJ2-3; possibly TRBD1 for D (6 bases). Trimming took 1 base from V and 1 from J, leaving 6 bases between them. The CDR3 consists of 13 residues. Germline assignment: CDR1 GTSNPN and CDR2 SVGIG (reference sequence). CDR3 sequence reads: CAWSEGGTDTQYF. The CDR3 DNA follows: TGTGCCTGGAGTGAGGGGGGCACAGATACGCAGTATTTT.

The V call is TRBV29-1, the J call TRBJ2-2; tentatively, D is TRBD1 (5 bases). CDR3 length: 14 amino acids. Trimming pared 6 bases from V and 0 bases from J, leaving 11 bases between. Germline assignment: CDR1 SQVTM and CDR2 ANQGSEA. The CDR3, as DNA: TGCAGCGTCGCCGTACAGGCGAACACCGGGGAGCTGTTTTTT. It specifies CSVAVQANTGELFF.

This chain connects TRBV30 to TRBJ2-7, with a weak D call TRBD2 (5 bases). V was shortened by 2 bases and J by 2 bases, with 19 bases between the two germline ends. Germline values: CDR1 GTSNPN, CDR2 SVGIG (reference sequence). The length of the CDR3 is 16 residues. In DNA, the CDR3 is TGTGCCTGGAGTCCTCCCCCTTGGGAGTACCCCTACGAGCAGTACTTC. It specifies CAWSPPPWEYPYEQYF.

V and J are TRBV4-3 and TRBJ2-7, with D possibly being TRBD1 (5 bases). CDR1 is LGHNA, CDR2 YSLEER, per germline. This CDR3 is 17 amino acids long. Trimming stripped 0 bases from V and 3 bases from J, with 18 bases between. Here the CDR3 DNA reads TGCGCCAGCAGCCAAGATTCTAGGGGCAAGGGGCGCTACGAGCAGTACTTC. This translates into CASSQDSRGKGRYEQYF.